This TCR beta chain originates from a study of blood T cells in healthy people across ages (dated by TCRdb to the mid-2010s). Regarding the complete study: In model experiments, roughly one uniquely barcoded TCR beta cDNA molecule per two T cells was captured by template switching. Age-related changes in TCR beta repertoire diversity were measured in the study by deep sequencing normalized with unique cDNA molecular identifiers. Donors of different ages were randomly distributed across sequencing lanes to avoid experimental bias. The donors were split into four age groups: young (average about 15 years), middle-aged (nearly 40), aged (over 55) and long-lived (about 82). The study analyzed two additional independent replicas of 1 million unique cDNA reads from the same blood draw for two donors, one aged 18 to 30 and one aged 80 or older.

From the cysteine up to the phenylalanine, the CDR3 has a length of 14 residues. The retained sequence is limited to the CDR3, 42 bases, with the frame set at the first base. Libraries were prepared through 5' RACE. Sequencing took place on an Illumina HiSeq 2500. A second roughly 7 to 12 cycle PCR used a sample-barcoded 5' primer and a J-beta primer mix. Each TCR beta cDNA molecule received a unique molecular identifier from a template-switch 5' adaptor carrying 12 random nucleotides. Each sample yielded at least 2.5 million CDR3-containing paired-end reads. The Mint cDNA synthesis kit, primed by a TRBC-specific oligonucleotide, was used to synthesize first-strand cDNA from all RNA. After uracil-DNA glycosylase treatment, a first 18-cycle PCR used universal primers M1SS and BC2_uni_R on all cDNA. As for how the authors treated the data: For normalization, 1 million high-quality reads, each with a distinct molecular identifier, were randomly selected from each sample. Reads with shared molecular identifiers were discarded instead of being binned into consensus sequences. MiTCR, set to a Q25 quality threshold and the strictest error-elimination algorithm, was used for CDR3 identification, clonotype clustering and error correction. A nonparametric unseen species model with Euler transformation was used to estimate lower-bound total TCR beta diversity. TCRdb reran the public reads through fastp at Q25 and MiXCR, keeping productive beta chains. Each record represents a unique CDR3 protein, reported with the most common genes and DNA among its rows. These V and J calls derive from TCRdb rather than the authors' analysis. This sample comprises hundreds of thousands of distinct CDR3 sequences, 32% of them detected only once. Less than 20% of the sample is in the top ten clones.

Findings and caveats that apply to the study as a whole: Estimates of total diversity based on one million sequenced T cells were regarded as lower bounds and as underestimates. Compared with the aged group, more naive CD4+ T cells, fewer expanded clones and increased TCR diversity were shown by the long-lived group, suggesting age selection. As age increased, observed TCR beta diversity per million T cells dropped in a roughly linear way, and a significant reduction was already evident by age 40. Because profiling used bulk unsorted PBMCs, naive and antigen-experienced compartments could not be compared conclusively. There was a strong correlation between observed TCR beta diversity and the percentage of naive T cells measured by flow cytometry. Because the CMV infection status of the donors was unknown, age-related changes in expanded clonotypes may potentially have been confounded.

Systemically healthy Caucasian individuals from Russia, over 30 in total and aged roughly 6 to 100 years, were included as donors. Roughly 10 milliliters of peripheral blood were collected from each donor into EDTA-treated Vacutainer tubes. Ficoll-Paque density-gradient centrifugation was used to isolate PBMCs, with at least 6.5 million per sample. Trizol reagent was used to extract total RNA from the PBMCs, yielding at least 6 micrograms per sample. Naive CD45RAhigh/CD27high T cell percentages were measured by flow cytometry on a PBMC aliquot from every donor. On this clonotype: The antigen it recognizes is unknown. The junction shows a germline mismatch at one end, possibly a read error.

This receptor chain uses TRBV12-3 or TRBV12-4 and TRBJ2-1; matching of 7 bases hints at TRBD2 as the D gene. The clonotype was recovered from an elderly woman in good health. Donor details come from another sample of the same person, matched by shared clones. Specimen: blood. The DNA sequence is as follows: TGTGCCGGCAGTCCTAGAGGGGGGGCCAATGAGGAGTTCTTC. Protein translation: CAGSPRGGANEEFF.